This entry concerns a single T cell receptor beta chain. V lost 5 bases and J 3 bases, leaving 13 bases between the germline ends. The CDR3 has 14 residues. Per the germline V gene, CDR1 is SGHAT and CDR2 is FQNNGV. The PCR made use of 60 Vbeta and 13 Jbeta primers. Repertoires were generated with immunoSEQ multiplex PCR, while TCRdb's copy carries only in-frame clones and drops some. The repertoire holds 140,000 to 150,000 clones, about 84% seen once, with approximately 3.6% in the top ten. This entry comes from a study of cytomegalovirus exposure and HLA in healthy donors. Sequences were obtained from PBMCs. This chain uses TRBV11-2 with TRBJ2-5; D is possibly TRBD2 (5 bases). The clonotype originates from a male donor in good health and CMV-seronegative. The CDR3, as DNA: TGTGCCAGCAGCCCCTCCACTAGAAAAGAGACCCAGTACTTC. Encoded protein: CASSPSTRKETQYF.